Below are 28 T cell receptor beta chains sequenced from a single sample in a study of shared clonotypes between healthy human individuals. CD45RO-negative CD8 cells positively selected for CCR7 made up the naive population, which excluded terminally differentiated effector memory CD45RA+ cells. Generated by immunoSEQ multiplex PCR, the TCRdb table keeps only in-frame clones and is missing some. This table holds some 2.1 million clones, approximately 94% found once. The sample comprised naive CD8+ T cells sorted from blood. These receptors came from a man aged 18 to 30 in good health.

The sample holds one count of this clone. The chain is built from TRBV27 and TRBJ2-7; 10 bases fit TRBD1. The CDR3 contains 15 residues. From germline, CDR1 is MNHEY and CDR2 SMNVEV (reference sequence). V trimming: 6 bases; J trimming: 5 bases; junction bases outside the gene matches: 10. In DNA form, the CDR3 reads TGTGCCAGCAGCCAAGTCGGGACAGGGGTCCACGAGCAGTACTTC. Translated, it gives CASSQVGTGVHEQYF.

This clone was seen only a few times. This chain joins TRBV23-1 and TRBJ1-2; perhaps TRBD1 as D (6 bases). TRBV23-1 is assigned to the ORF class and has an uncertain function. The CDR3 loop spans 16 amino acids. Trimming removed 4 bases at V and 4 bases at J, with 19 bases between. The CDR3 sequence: CASSPIQGNHFYGYTF. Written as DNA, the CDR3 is TGCGCCAGCAGTCCAATACAGGGCAACCACTTCTATGGCTACACCTTC.

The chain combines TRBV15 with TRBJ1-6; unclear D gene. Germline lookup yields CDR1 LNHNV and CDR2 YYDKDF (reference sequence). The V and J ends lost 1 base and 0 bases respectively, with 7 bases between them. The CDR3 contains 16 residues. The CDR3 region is CATSRVGDSYNSPLHF. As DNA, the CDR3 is TGTGCCACCAGCAGAGTCGGAGACTCCTATAATTCACCCCTCCACTTT.

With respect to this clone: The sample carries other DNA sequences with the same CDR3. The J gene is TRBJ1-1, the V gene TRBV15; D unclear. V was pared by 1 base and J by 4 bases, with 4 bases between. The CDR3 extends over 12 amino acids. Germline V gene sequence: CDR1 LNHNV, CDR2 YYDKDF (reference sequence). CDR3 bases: TGTGCCACCAGCAGAGTGGGCACTGAAGCTTTCTTT. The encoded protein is CATSRVGTEAFF.

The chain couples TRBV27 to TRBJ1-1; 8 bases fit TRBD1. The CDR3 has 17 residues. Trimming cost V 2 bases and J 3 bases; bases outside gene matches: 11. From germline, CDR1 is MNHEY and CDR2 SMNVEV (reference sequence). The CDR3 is CASSLVGRGLGDTEAFF. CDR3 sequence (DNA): TGTGCCAGCAGTTTAGTAGGCAGGGGGCTCGGGGACACTGAAGCTTTCTTT.

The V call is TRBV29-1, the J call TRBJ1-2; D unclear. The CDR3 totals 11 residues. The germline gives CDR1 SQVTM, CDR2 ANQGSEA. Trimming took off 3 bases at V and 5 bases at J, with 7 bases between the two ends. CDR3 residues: CSVDSLYGYTF. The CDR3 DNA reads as TGCAGCGTTGATTCCCTATATGGCTACACCTTC.

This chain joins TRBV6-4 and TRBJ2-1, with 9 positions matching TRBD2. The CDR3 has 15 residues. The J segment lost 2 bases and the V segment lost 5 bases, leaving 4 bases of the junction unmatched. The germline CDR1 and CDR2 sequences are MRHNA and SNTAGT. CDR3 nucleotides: TGTGCCAGCAGTTTGGCGGGGGGGACCTACAATGAGCAGTTCTTC. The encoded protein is CASSLAGGTYNEQFF.

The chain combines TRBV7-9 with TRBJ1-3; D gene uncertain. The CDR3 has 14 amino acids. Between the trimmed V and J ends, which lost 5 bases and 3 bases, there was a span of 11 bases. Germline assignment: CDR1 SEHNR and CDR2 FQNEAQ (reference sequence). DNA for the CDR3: TGTGCCAGCAGCCTCGACCAGGATGGAAACACCATATATTTT. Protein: CASSLDQDGNTIYF.

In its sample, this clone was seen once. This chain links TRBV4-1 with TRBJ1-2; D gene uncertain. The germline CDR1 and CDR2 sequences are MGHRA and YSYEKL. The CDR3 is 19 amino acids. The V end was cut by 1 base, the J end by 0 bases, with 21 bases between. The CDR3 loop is CASSQGPVILGIANYGYTF. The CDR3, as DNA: TGCGCCAGCAGCCAAGGTCCGGTTATATTGGGGATAGCTAACTATGGCTACACCTTC.

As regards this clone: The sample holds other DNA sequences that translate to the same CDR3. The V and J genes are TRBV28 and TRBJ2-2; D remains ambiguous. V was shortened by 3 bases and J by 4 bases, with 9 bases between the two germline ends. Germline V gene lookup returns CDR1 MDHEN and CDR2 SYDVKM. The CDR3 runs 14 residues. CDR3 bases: TGTGCCAGCAGTTTTAGTGGTGGCACCGGGGAGCTGTTTTTT. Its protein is CASSFSGGTGELFF.

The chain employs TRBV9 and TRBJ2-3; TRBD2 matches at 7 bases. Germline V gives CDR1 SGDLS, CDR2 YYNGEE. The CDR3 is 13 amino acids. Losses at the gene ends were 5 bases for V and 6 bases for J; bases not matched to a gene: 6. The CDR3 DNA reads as TGTGCCAGCAGGGCGGGAGCGGGGGATACGCAGTATTTT. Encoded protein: CASRAGAGDTQYF.

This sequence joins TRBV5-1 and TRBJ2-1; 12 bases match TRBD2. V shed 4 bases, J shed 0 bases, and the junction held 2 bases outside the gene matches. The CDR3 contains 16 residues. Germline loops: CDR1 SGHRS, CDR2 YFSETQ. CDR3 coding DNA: TGCGCCAGCAGCGAGGGACTAGCGGGCTCCTACAATGAGCAGTTCTTC. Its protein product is CASSEGLAGSYNEQFF.

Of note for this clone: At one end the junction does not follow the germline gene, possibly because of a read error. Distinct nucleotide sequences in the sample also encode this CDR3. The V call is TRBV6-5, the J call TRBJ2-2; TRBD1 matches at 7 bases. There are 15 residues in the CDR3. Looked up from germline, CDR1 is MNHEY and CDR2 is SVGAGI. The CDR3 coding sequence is TGTGCCAGCAGCTACTCGACAGGGTTGGCCGGGGAGCTGTTTTTT. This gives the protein CASSYSTGLAGELFF.

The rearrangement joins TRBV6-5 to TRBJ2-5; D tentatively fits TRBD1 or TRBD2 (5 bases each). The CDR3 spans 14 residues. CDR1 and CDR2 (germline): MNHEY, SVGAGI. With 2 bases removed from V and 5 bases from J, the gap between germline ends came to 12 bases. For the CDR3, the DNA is TGTGCCAGCAGTTACGGGCTAGCAGGGGAGACCCAGTACTTC. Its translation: CASSYGLAGETQYF.

CDR3 protein: CASRQTSGGTDTQYF. CDR3 DNA: TGTGCCAGCAGGCAGACTAGCGGAGGCACAGATACGCAGTATTTT. V and J are TRBV5-4 and TRBJ2-3; 9 bases line up with TRBD2. The CDR3 has 15 residues. Germline V lookup: CDR1 SGHNT, CDR2 YYREEE (reference sequence). Trimming removed 5 bases from V and 1 base from J; junction bases left unmatched: 5.

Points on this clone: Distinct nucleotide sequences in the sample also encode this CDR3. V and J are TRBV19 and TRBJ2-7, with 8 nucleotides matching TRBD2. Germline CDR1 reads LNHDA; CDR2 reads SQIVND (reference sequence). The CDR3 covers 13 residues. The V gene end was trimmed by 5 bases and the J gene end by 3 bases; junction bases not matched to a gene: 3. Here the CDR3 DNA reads TGTGCCAGTAGTCTGGCGGGAGGCTACGAGCAGTACTTC. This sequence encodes CASSLAGGYEQYF.

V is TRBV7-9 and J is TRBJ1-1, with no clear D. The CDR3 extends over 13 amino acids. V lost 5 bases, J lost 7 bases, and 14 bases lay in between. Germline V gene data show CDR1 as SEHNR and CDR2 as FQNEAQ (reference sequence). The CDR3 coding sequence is TGTGCCAGCAGCCATCCTCTCTATGGTGAAGCTTTCTTT. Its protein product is CASSHPLYGEAFF.

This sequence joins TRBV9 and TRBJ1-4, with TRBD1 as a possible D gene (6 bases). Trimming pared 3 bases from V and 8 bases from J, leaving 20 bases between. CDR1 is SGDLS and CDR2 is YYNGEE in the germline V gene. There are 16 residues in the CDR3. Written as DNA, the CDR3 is TGTGCCAGCAGCGCCCCCAACAGGGCCGGGGGCGAAAAACTGTTTTTT. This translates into CASSAPNRAGGEKLFF.

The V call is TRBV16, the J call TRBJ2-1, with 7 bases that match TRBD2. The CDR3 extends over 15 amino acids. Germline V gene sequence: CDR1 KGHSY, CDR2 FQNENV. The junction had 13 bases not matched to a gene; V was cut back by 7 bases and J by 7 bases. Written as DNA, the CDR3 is TGTGCCAGCAACATTGGGCTAGCGGAGGCTAATGAGCAGTTCTTC. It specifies CASNIGLAEANEQFF.

The DNA of the CDR3 is TGTGCCAGCAGTCGCGGGGGGGCGGACGAGCAGTTCTTC. Protein product: CASSRGGADEQFF. This chain links TRBV11-2 with TRBJ2-1; 9 positions match TRBD2. Germline trimming cut 6 bases from V and 10 bases from J; bases unmatched to any gene: 7. This CDR3 is 13 amino acids long. The germline V gene encodes CDR1 SGHAT and CDR2 FQNNGV.

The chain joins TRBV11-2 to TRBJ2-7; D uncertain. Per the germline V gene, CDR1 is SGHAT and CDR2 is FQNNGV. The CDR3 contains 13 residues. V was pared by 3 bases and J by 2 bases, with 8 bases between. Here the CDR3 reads CASSFATAYEQYF. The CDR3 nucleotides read TGTGCCAGCAGCTTCGCGACCGCCTACGAGCAGTACTTC.

The chain's CDR3 is CASSEFGTRQDEQYF. The DNA of the CDR3 is TGCGCCAGCAGTGAGTTTGGGACTCGTCAGGACGAGCAGTACTTC. The chain joins TRBV10-1 to TRBJ2-7, with D perhaps TRBD2 (6 bases). Germline V gene data show CDR1 as WNHNN and CDR2 as SYGVQD (reference sequence). CDR3 length equals 15 residues. Deletions cut 1 base from V and 5 bases from J, with 15 bases between.

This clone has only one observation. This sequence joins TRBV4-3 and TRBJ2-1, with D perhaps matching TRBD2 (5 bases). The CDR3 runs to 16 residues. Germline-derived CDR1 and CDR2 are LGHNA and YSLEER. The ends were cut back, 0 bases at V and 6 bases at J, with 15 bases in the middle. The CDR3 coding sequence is TGCGCCAGCAGCCAAGATTTTTTCCTAGGAGGCAATGAGCAGTTCTTC. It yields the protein CASSQDFFLGGNEQFF.

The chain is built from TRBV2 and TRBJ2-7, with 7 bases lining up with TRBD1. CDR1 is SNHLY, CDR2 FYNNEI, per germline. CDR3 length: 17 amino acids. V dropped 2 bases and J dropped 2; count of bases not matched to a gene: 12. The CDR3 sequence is CASSELGVRGQAYEQYF. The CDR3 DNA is TGTGCCAGCAGTGAACTCGGGGTTAGAGGACAGGCCTACGAGCAGTACTTC. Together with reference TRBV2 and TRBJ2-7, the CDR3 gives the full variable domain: EPEVTQTPSHQVTQMGQEVILRCVPISNHLYFYWYRQILGQKVEFLVSFYNNEISEKSEIFDDQFSVERPDGSNFTLKIRSTKLEDSAMYFCASSELGVRGQAYEQYFGPGTRLTVT.

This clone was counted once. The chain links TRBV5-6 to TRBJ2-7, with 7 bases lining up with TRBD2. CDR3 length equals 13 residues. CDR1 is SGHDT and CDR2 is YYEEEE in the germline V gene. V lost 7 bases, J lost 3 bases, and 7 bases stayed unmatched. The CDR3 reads CASCLGGSYEQYF. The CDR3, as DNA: TGTGCCAGCTGCCTGGGGGGGAGCTACGAGCAGTACTTC.

The DNA of the CDR3 is TGCAGCGTTGAAGCTAACGAGCAGTACTTC. The encoded protein is CSVEANEQYF. The J gene is TRBJ2-7, the V gene TRBV29-1; D remains unclear. In germline, CDR1 is SQVTM, CDR2 ANQGSEA. The CDR3 is 10 amino acids. Trimming shortened V by 1 base and J by 5 bases, and 3 bases separated the two germline ends.

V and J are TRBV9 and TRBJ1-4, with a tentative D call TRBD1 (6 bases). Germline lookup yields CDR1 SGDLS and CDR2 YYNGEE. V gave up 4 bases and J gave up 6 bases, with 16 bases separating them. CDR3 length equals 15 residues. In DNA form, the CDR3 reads TGTGCCAGCAGCCCCGGGACAATTGCGGATGAAAAACTGTTTTTT. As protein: CASSPGTIADEKLFF.

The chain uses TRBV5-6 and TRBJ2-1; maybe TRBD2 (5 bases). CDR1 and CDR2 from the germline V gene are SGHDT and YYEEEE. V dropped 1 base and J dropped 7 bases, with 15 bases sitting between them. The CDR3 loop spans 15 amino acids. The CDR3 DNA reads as TGTGCCAGCAGCTTGTGGGCTAGCCAACGGAATGAGCAGTTCTTC. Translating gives CASSLWASQRNEQFF.